The 26 T cell receptor beta chains below come from one sample, sequenced in a study of CD8 T cells in Susac syndrome. When the RNA was reverse transcribed, random hexamers were used with an input of roughly 0.5 to 1 ug. Each CDR3 protein is one row after TCRdb ran MiXCR on the immunoSEQ multiplex PCR reads. The sample records about 120,000 distinct CDR3 sequences, about nine tenths being singletons. Sample: CD8+ T cells from PBMCs. Receptors were obtained from a human donor in good health.

J is TRBJ2-3 and V is TRBV7-3, with 9 bases lining up with TRBD2. Germline values: CDR1 SGHTA, CDR2 FQGTGA. V lost 3 bases, J lost 7 bases, and 5 bases stayed unmatched. The CDR3 totals 14 residues. CDR3 residues: CASSFGGGENTQYF. CDR3 coding DNA: TGTGCCAGCAGCTTTGGCGGGGGGGAGAATACGCAGTATTTT. Together with reference TRBV7-3 and TRBJ2-3, the CDR3 gives the full variable domain: GAGVSQTPSNKVTEKGKYVELRCDPISGHTALYWYRQSLGQGPEFLIYFQGTGAADDSGLPNDRFFAVRPEGSVSTLKIQRTERGDSAVYLCASSFGGGENTQYFGPGTRLTVL.

The chain combines TRBV7-2 with TRBJ1-2; the match to TRBD1 covers 10 bases. CDR1 and CDR2 from the germline V gene are SGHTA and FQGNSA. This CDR3 has 13 residues. V shed 5 bases and J 14 bases; nucleotides not matched to a gene: 11. CDR3 nucleotide sequence: TGTGCCAGCAGCCAGAGGCGACAGGGGGCTGGTACCTTC. Its protein is CASSQRRQGAGTF.

V is TRBV5-1 and J is TRBJ2-1; D gene unclear. The ends were cut back, 4 bases at V and 5 bases at J, with 19 bases in the middle. This CDR3 has 16 residues. Germline V CDR1 and CDR2: SGHRS, YFSETQ. The CDR3 reads CASSPVPVKHNNEQFF. The DNA of the CDR3 is TGCGCCAGCAGCCCCGTTCCAGTCAAGCATAACAATGAGCAGTTCTTC.

The V gene is TRBV4-3, the J gene TRBJ1-2, with D possibly being TRBD1 (5 bases). Germline loops: CDR1 LGHNA, CDR2 YSLEER. Trimming left V 0 bases short and J 5 bases short, with 19 bases between. The CDR3 totals 17 residues. CDR3 amino acids: CASSQDLIQARQYGYTF. The CDR3, as DNA: TGCGCCAGCAGCCAAGATCTCATACAGGCTCGGCAGTATGGCTACACCTTC.

The chain joins TRBV12-3 or TRBV12-4 to TRBJ2-2; 9 bases agree with TRBD1. J was trimmed by 5 bases and V by 3 bases; bases with no gene match: 4. The CDR3 loop spans 15 amino acids. This chain's CDR3 is CASSFGTGKTGELFF. The CDR3 nucleotides are TGTGCCAGCAGTTTTGGGACAGGGAAAACCGGGGAGCTGTTTTTT.

This sequence joins TRBV2 and TRBJ2-2; D perhaps matches TRBD2 (5 bases). The germline gives CDR1 SNHLY, CDR2 FYNNEI. Trimming cost V 8 bases and J 4 bases, with 17 bases left between them. The CDR3 is 15 amino acids. CDR3 DNA sequence: TGTGCCAGCTTGGAGGAGGCGGGCGGCACCGGGGAGCTGTTTTTT. Encoded protein: CASLEEAGGTGELFF.

The rearrangement uses TRBV5-6 and TRBJ2-5; maybe TRBD2 (6 bases). Germline values: CDR1 SGHDT, CDR2 YYEEEE. The V gene lost 5 bases and the J gene lost 3 bases, with 11 bases spanning the gap. The CDR3 runs 13 residues. The CDR3 reads CASRGDLEETQYF. DNA of the CDR3: TGTGCCAGCAGAGGGGACTTAGAAGAGACCCAGTACTTC.

The V and J genes are TRBV18 and TRBJ2-3; D possibly corresponds to TRBD2 (6 bases). Germline V gene lookup returns CDR1 KGHSH and CDR2 LQKENI. The CDR3 consists of 14 residues. The V and J ends lost 3 bases and 3 bases respectively, with 10 bases between them. As DNA, the CDR3 is TGTGCCAGCTCACCTCCGGGACTGACAGATACGCAGTATTTT. It specifies CASSPPGLTDTQYF.

The V and J genes are TRBV5-6 and TRBJ1-1; 10 nucleotides match TRBD1. The CDR3 sequence is 13 residues long. V shed 0 bases, J shed 10 bases, and the junction held 3 bases outside the gene matches. Germline CDR1 SGHDT, CDR2 YYEEEE. The CDR3 DNA reads TGTGCCAGCAGCTTGGGCGGACAGGGGGGAGCTTTCTTT. Amino acid sequence: CASSLGGQGGAFF.

The V and J genes are TRBV11-2 and TRBJ2-1; TRBD1 aligns across 7 bases. The V segment lost 5 bases and the J segment 0 bases; nucleotides outside the gene matches: 7. Germline V lookup: CDR1 SGHAT, CDR2 FQNNGV. The CDR3 runs to 16 residues. The CDR3 bases are TGTGCCAGCAGCCCCCGACAGGGCGACTCCTACAATGAGCAGTTCTTC. Encoded protein: CASSPRQGDSYNEQFF.

The chain links TRBV12-3 or TRBV12-4 to TRBJ2-5; no reliable D call. This CDR3 has 13 amino acids. With 6 bases removed from V and 5 bases from J, the gap between germline ends came to 13 bases. Here the CDR3 reads CASSPNGLETQYF. CDR3 coding DNA: TGTGCCAGCAGCCCCAATGGGTTGGAGACCCAGTACTTC.

J is TRBJ2-3 and V is TRBV3-1, with unresolved D. Trimming cost V 0 bases and J 6 bases, with 10 bases left between them. Germline V gene data show CDR1 as LGHDT and CDR2 as YNNKEL (reference sequence). The CDR3 length is 14 residues. CDR3 amino acids: CASSQDGSMDTQYF. CDR3 DNA: TGTGCCAGCAGCCAAGATGGTAGTATGGATACGCAGTATTTT.

V and J are TRBV10-3 and TRBJ2-5, with 9 nucleotides matching TRBD1. The CDR3 consists of 14 residues. With V trimmed by 0 bases and J by 6 bases, 2 bases remained unmatched. Looked up from germline, CDR1 is ENHRY and CDR2 is SYGVKD. As DNA, the CDR3 is TGTGCCATCAGTGAGTCCGGACAGGGGAAGACCCAGTACTTC. Amino acid sequence: CAISESGQGKTQYF.

With regard to this clonotype: The CDR3 end shows no conserved phenylalanine or tryptophan, and so a read error is likely. The V call is TRBV20-1, the J call TRBJ1-2, with D tentatively TRBD1 (6 bases). Per germline, CDR1 DFQATT and CDR2 SNEGSKA (reference sequence). The V end lost 3 bases, the J end lost 2 bases, and 13 bases lay between the germline ends. The CDR3 extends over 14 amino acids. The CDR3 here is CSASPGQKNYGYTS. For the CDR3, the DNA is TGCAGTGCTAGCCCGGGACAAAAGAACTATGGCTACACCTCC.

The gene calls are TRBV11-2 and TRBJ2-1, with TRBD2 identical over 10 bases. Trimming at V came to 2 bases and at J to 0 bases, leaving 4 bases not matched to a gene. Germline assignment: CDR1 SGHAT and CDR2 FQNNGV. The CDR3 has 17 amino acids. CDR3 bases: TGTGCCAGCAGCTTAAGCAGACTAGCGGGCTCCTACAATGAGCAGTTCTTC. Translated: CASSLSRLAGSYNEQFF. Based on the CDR3 plus reference TRBV11-2 and TRBJ2-1, the full variable domain is EAGVAQSPRYKIIEKRQSVAFWCNPISGHATLYWYQQILGQGPKLLIQFQNNGVVDDSQLPKDRFSAERLKGVDSTLKIQPAKLEDSAVYLCASSLSRLAGSYNEQFFGPGTRLTVL.

V and J are TRBV4-1 and TRBJ2-1; D may be TRBD2 (6 bases). V lost 4 bases to trimming and J lost 10 bases, with 23 bases between them. CDR3 length: 16 amino acids. Germline-derived CDR1 and CDR2 are MGHRA and YSYEKL. The CDR3 reads CASSPPPGLAAEEQFF. The CDR3 DNA is TGCGCCAGCAGCCCCCCCCCGGGACTCGCCGCCGAGGAGCAGTTCTTC.

The chain recombines TRBV5-5 with TRBJ1-2; D gene ambiguous. Trimming stripped 4 bases from V and 7 bases from J, with 17 bases between. Germline values: CDR1 SGHKS, CDR2 YYEKEE (reference sequence). This CDR3 spans 14 amino acids. The CDR3 DNA reads TGTGCCAGCAGCCCGGAGGCGGGCTTTGGTGGCTACACCTTC. As protein: CASSPEAGFGGYTF.

This rearrangement joins TRBV5-1 to TRBJ1-2, with D possibly TRBD1 on 5 matching bases. CDR1 and CDR2 (germline): SGHRS, YFSETQ. The V end was cut by 4 bases, the J end by 1 base, with 14 bases between. This CDR3 has 15 residues. CDR3 sequence: CASSPIRTFNYGYTF. In DNA form, the CDR3 reads TGCGCCAGCAGCCCGATAAGGACATTTAACTATGGCTACACCTTC.

The V and J genes are TRBV6-5 and TRBJ1-1; D is uncertain. Germline CDR1 and CDR2: MNHEY and SVGAGI. Between the trimmed V and J ends, which lost 2 bases and 11 bases, there was a span of 15 bases. The CDR3 totals 13 residues. The CDR3 coding sequence is TGTGCCAGCAGTTACGGAGGGCCCCCGGGGGCTTTCTTT. Translation gives CASSYGGPPGAFF.

The V call is TRBV5-1, the J call TRBJ2-7; possibly TRBD2 for D (6 bases). The V gene lost 4 bases and the J gene lost 4 bases, with 18 bases spanning the gap. The CDR3 contains 15 residues. CDR1 SGHRS and CDR2 YFSETQ come from the germline V gene. The CDR3 DNA follows: TGCGCCAGCAGCCCGGAGGGGAAACAAGAGTACGAGCAGTACTTC. Encoded protein: CASSPEGKQEYEQYF.

This chain connects TRBV7-2 to TRBJ1-1; no clear D. The germline gives CDR1 SGHTA, CDR2 FQGNSA. The CDR3 consists of 14 residues. Deletions cut 5 bases from V and 6 bases from J, with 16 bases between. CDR3 nucleotides: TGTGCCAGCAGCGCCCGTCCCAATCGACCTGAAGCTTTCTTT. This sequence encodes CASSARPNRPEAFF.

The CDR3 nucleotides read TGTGCCAGCAGCCCCAGCCCGGGACTAACGCGTCAAGAGACCCAGTACTTC. Protein product: CASSPSPGLTRQETQYF. The J gene is TRBJ2-5, the V gene TRBV3-1; 7 bases align to TRBD2. CDR1 is LGHDT and CDR2 is YNNKEL in the germline V gene (reference sequence). The CDR3 consists of 17 residues. J was trimmed by 2 bases and V by 4 bases; bases with no gene match: 13.

The V call is TRBV29-1, the J call TRBJ2-1, with unresolved D. Germline CDR1 is SQVTM and CDR2 is ANQGSEA. Trimming removed 6 bases at V and 6 bases at J, with 6 bases between. This CDR3 contains 10 residues. The CDR3 here is CSVWSNEQFF. CDR3 DNA sequence: TGCAGCGTCTGGTCCAATGAGCAGTTCTTC.

The gene calls are TRBV5-1 and TRBJ2-7; D is perhaps TRBD1 or TRBD2 (5 bases each). The CDR3 contains 14 residues. Germline CDR1 reads SGHRS; CDR2 reads YFSETQ. V was trimmed by 8 bases and J by 6 bases, leaving 21 bases between them. The CDR3 DNA reads TGCGCCAGTCAGAAGAGGGGCCCTGGGTCCGAGCAGTACTTC. It translates to CASQKRGPGSEQYF.

This chain connects TRBV7-9 to TRBJ2-4; D is perhaps TRBD1 (6 bases). Trimming cost V 2 bases and J 4 bases, with 12 bases left between them. Germline values: CDR1 SEHNR, CDR2 FQNEAQ (reference sequence). The CDR3 covers 15 residues. The CDR3 loop is CASSLSGAVKNIQYF. The DNA of the CDR3 is TGTGCCAGCAGCTTATCAGGGGCGGTAAAAAACATTCAGTACTTC.

The chain joins TRBV10-3 to TRBJ2-1; 7 nucleotides align to TRBD1. V trimming: 4 bases; J trimming: 5 bases; junction bases outside the gene matches: 8. The CDR3 extends over 15 amino acids. Germline CDR1 reads ENHRY; CDR2 reads SYGVKD. Written as DNA, the CDR3 is TGTGCCATCAGTGCTGCAGGGGGAATGGACAATGAGCAGTTCTTC. This codes for CAISAAGGMDNEQFF.